Here is one T cell receptor beta chain with its context. Its target is not known. MiXCR, applied by TCRdb to the reads, yields one record per CDR3 protein. This sample has 630,000 or so distinct CDR3 sequences, with more than 20% found just once. This sample was taken from a study of T cell repertoires in cytomegalovirus infection. For the study at large: TCR beta signatures that were public indicated CMV infection and matching HLA type.

The CDR3 is 14 residues long. The germline V gene encodes CDR1 SEHNR and CDR2 FQNEAQ (reference sequence). Trimming took off 8 bases at V and 1 base at J, with 13 bases between the two ends. Notes on the study in general: Based on cumulative public TCR beta family frequency, carriers of CMV plus the relevant HLA were identified. It was HLA-C-restricted CMV-specific TCR beta clonotypes that dominated the response ex vivo.

Source material: CD8+ T cells from PBMCs. The chain recombines TRBV7-9 with TRBJ2-3; D is uncertain. This receptor was obtained from a human donor in good health (CMV status not recorded). Some clones in this sample may be carry-over from other donors' samples. For the CDR3, the DNA is TGTGCCAGCTCGATCCCCAGGCGCACAGATACGCAGTATTTT. It encodes CASSIPRRTDTQYF.